The 25 T cell receptor beta chains below all came from one sample that was sequenced in a study of T cell repertoires in cytomegalovirus infection (dated 2019 in TCRdb). This sample was sequenced with an Illumina HiSeq 1500. In TCRdb, the public reads were trimmed at Q25 with fastp and aligned with MiXCR, with productive beta chains retained. One record per CDR3 amino acid sequence lists the most common genes and DNA. This sample has around 540,000 distinct CDR3 sequences in its table, and 33% of those were observed once. The ten largest make up roughly a sixth of the sample. In the paper's terms, the treatment or condition label means: in vitro stimulation with specific CMV peptide epitopes to enrich CMV-specific T cells. The antigens of these receptors remain unknown. This specimen was cultured PBMCs, taken from culture after CMV antigen stimulation. The receptor source for this set is a human donor in good health (CMV status not recorded). Some clones in this sample may be carry-over from other donors' samples.

The rearrangement uses TRBV20-1 and TRBJ2-7; 11 nucleotides agree with TRBD2. This CDR3 spans 15 amino acids. CDR1 and CDR2 (germline): DFQATT, SNEGSKA (reference sequence). Germline trimming cut 3 bases from V and 5 bases from J; bases unmatched to any gene: 9. The CDR3 reads CSASILAGEFHEQYF. CDR3 nucleotide sequence: TGCAGTGCTAGTATACTAGCGGGAGAGTTTCACGAGCAGTACTTC.

The J gene is TRBJ2-3, the V gene TRBV25-1; possibly TRBD1 for D (6 bases). CDR3 length: 14 amino acids. Trimming removed 3 bases at V and 1 base at J, with 8 bases between. Germline CDR1 and CDR2: MGHDK and SYGVNS. The CDR3 DNA sequence: TGTGCCAGCAGTGACGCAGGGGGCACAGATACGCAGTATTTT. This sequence encodes CASSDAGGTDTQYF.

J is TRBJ2-3 and V is TRBV6-2 or TRBV6-3; 10 bases fit TRBD1. The CDR3 has 16 residues. V lost 7 bases to trimming and J lost 2 bases; unmatched junction nucleotides: 9. Germline CDR1 MNHEY, CDR2 SVGEGT. The CDR3 DNA follows: TGTGCCAGCATTATCTCGGACAGGGGGAACACAGATACGCAGTATTTT. As protein: CASIISDRGNTDTQYF.

This chain joins TRBV5-1 and TRBJ2-3; 13 bases match TRBD2. The V and J ends lost 4 bases and 4 bases, in that order; junction bases with no gene match: 6. The germline V gene has CDR1 SGHRS and CDR2 YFSETQ. The CDR3 covers 16 residues. The DNA of the CDR3 is TGCGCCAGCAGCGTGAGGACTAGCGGGAGCGCAGATACGCAGTATTTT. Its translation is CASSVRTSGSADTQYF.

V and J are TRBV5-1 and TRBJ2-1, with a possible D match to TRBD2 (6 bases). Germline CDR1 is SGHRS and CDR2 is YFSETQ. The V end was cut by 0 bases, the J end by 9 bases, with 16 bases between. This CDR3 has 15 amino acids. This CDR3 reads CASSLDGGSGSEQFF. The DNA of the CDR3 is TGCGCCAGCAGCTTGGATGGGGGGAGTGGTAGTGAGCAGTTCTTC.

This clonotype was counted only a few times. V and J are TRBV28 and TRBJ2-7; 13 bases map to TRBD2. The CDR3 consists of 17 residues. Looked up from germline, CDR1 is MDHEN and CDR2 is SYDVKM. The ends lost 4 bases at V and 3 bases at J; junction bases unmatched: 9. CDR3 amino acids: CASSSGTSGKRNYEQYV. The CDR3 bases are TGTGCCAGCAGTTCCGGGACTAGCGGGAAAAGAAACTACGAGCAGTACGTC.

The gene calls are TRBV27 and TRBJ2-3; D uncertain. The CDR3 consists of 16 residues. Germline values: CDR1 MNHEY, CDR2 SMNVEV (reference sequence). V lost 6 bases, J lost 1 base, and 17 bases lay in between. The CDR3 region is CASSVLADGGTDTQYF. Here the CDR3 DNA reads TGTGCCAGCAGCGTCTTGGCGGATGGGGGCACAGATACGCAGTATTTT.

The chain uses TRBV6-2 or TRBV6-3 and TRBJ1-2, with D perhaps TRBD1 (5 bases). V lost 0 bases and J 8 bases, leaving 13 bases between the germline ends. This CDR3 is 14 amino acids long. CDR1 is MNHEY and CDR2 is SVGEGT in the germline V gene. The CDR3 DNA is TGTGCCAGCAGTTACTCGGGGCAGATGAGGGGCTACACCTTC. Translation: CASSYSGQMRGYTF.

V and J are TRBV5-6 and TRBJ2-1; tentative D call: TRBD1 (7 bases). The CDR3 length is 17 residues. V lost 3 bases to trimming and J lost 7 bases, with 23 bases between them. Germline lookup yields CDR1 SGHDT and CDR2 YYEEEE. This chain's CDR3 is CASSSRGQGGPFNEQFF. The CDR3 nucleotides are TGTGCCAGCAGCTCTAGGGGGCAGGGAGGCCCCTTTAATGAGCAGTTCTTC.

The chain is built from TRBV14 and TRBJ2-7; D possibly uses TRBD1 or TRBD2 (5 bases each). The germline gives CDR1 SGHDN, CDR2 FVKESK. CDR3 length equals 12 residues. The V gene lost 3 bases and the J gene lost 7 bases, with 10 bases spanning the gap. The CDR3 protein is CASSHTRGEQYV. The CDR3 DNA reads TGTGCCAGCAGCCACACGAGGGGAGAGCAGTACGTC.

This clonotype was counted only a few times. V usage is TRBV12-3 or TRBV12-4 and J usage is TRBJ1-1; 7 positions match TRBD1. CDR3 length: 16 amino acids. The V gene end was trimmed by 5 bases and the J gene end by 0 bases; junction bases not matched to a gene: 9. The CDR3, as DNA: TGTGCCAGCAGTCTTGGACAGGAAGGGTTGAACACTGAAGCTTTCTTT. It is translated as CASSLGQEGLNTEAFF.

Written as DNA, the CDR3 is TGTGCCAGCAGTTACGACAGAGGGAATGAGCAGTTCTTC. Translated: CASSYDRGNEQFF. The V gene is TRBV6-2 or TRBV6-3, the J gene TRBJ2-1; D may correspond to TRBD1 or TRBD2 (5 bases each). Trimming left V 2 bases short and J 7 bases short, with 9 bases between. The CDR3 is 13 amino acids. The V gene's germline CDR1 is MNHEY and CDR2 SVGEGT.

The genes are TRBV5-4 and TRBJ2-3, with 11 bases fitting TRBD2. Germline V gene lookup returns CDR1 SGHNT and CDR2 YYREEE (reference sequence). Unmatched junction bases numbered 5, after V lost 2 bases and J lost 0 bases. The CDR3 totals 17 residues. DNA for the CDR3: TGTGCCAGCAGCTTAACTAGCGGGGGCGTTAGCACAGATACGCAGTATTTT. Its protein product is CASSLTSGGVSTDTQYF.

This clonotype was found a few times. This sequence joins TRBV7-2 and TRBJ2-2; 8 bases line up with TRBD1. The CDR3 runs 15 residues. Germline V CDR1 and CDR2: SGHTA, FQGNSA. The V gene end was trimmed by 3 bases and the J gene end by 5 bases; junction bases not matched to a gene: 5. The CDR3 spells CASSFRGRITGELFF. In nucleotides, the CDR3 is TGTGCCAGCAGCTTCAGGGGGCGGATTACCGGGGAGCTGTTTTTT.

This clonotype was detected only a few times. This chain links TRBV7-2 with TRBJ1-3, with 9 bases matching TRBD1. Germline CDR1 reads SGHTA; CDR2 reads FQGNSA. This CDR3 has 16 amino acids. J lost 4 bases, V lost 4 bases, and 8 bases had no gene match. The CDR3 loop reads CASSSGTGLGGNTIYF. Written as DNA, the CDR3 is TGTGCCAGCAGCTCCGGGACAGGGCTTGGGGGAAACACCATATATTTT.

This clonotype was seen a handful of times. This rearrangement joins TRBV7-2 to TRBJ1-2, with TRBD1 matching over 9 bases. V shed 5 bases and J 8 bases; nucleotides not matched to a gene: 9. This CDR3 region has 14 residues. The germline V gene has CDR1 SGHTA and CDR2 FQGNSA. The CDR3 sequence is CASSPADRGGGYTF. The CDR3 DNA reads as TGTGCCAGCAGCCCAGCGGACAGGGGCGGAGGCTACACCTTC. Full variable domain (remainder filled in from reference TRBV7-2 and TRBJ1-2): GAGVSQSPSNKVTEKGKDVELRCDPISGHTALYWYRQSLGQGLEFLIYFQGNSAPDKSGLPSDRFSAERTGGSVSTLTIQRTQQEDSAVYLCASSPADRGGGYTFGSGTRLTVV.

This clonotype has just a few counts. The chain combines TRBV19 with TRBJ2-2; weak D call: TRBD1 (6 bases). CDR3 length: 16 residues. Germline V gives CDR1 LNHDA, CDR2 SQIVND (reference sequence). Trimming left V 4 bases short and J 3 bases short, with 15 bases between. CDR3 amino acids: CASSTAGTTYTGELFF. Written as DNA, the CDR3 is TGTGCCAGTAGTACCGCCGGGACAACTTACACCGGGGAGCTGTTTTTT. Filled out from reference TRBV19 and TRBJ2-2, the complete variable domain reads DGGITQSPKYLFRKEGQNVTLSCEQNLNHDAMYWYRQDPGQGLRLIYYSQIVNDFQKGDIAEGYSVSREKKESFPLTVTSAQKNPTAFYLCASSTAGTTYTGELFFGEGSRLTVL.

The V call is TRBV6-1, the J call TRBJ2-2, with TRBD2 identical over 7 bases. Germline-derived CDR1 and CDR2 are MNHNS and SASEGT. J was trimmed by 6 bases and V by 8 bases; bases with no gene match: 18. The CDR3 has 17 residues. CDR3 in DNA: TGTGCCAGCTCTATGCCCTCCTCTCTAGCGGTCCCCGGGGAGCTGTTTTTT. Translated, it gives CASSMPSSLAVPGELFF.

This clonotype was found many times. This chain joins TRBV6-1 and TRBJ2-1; 8 positions agree with TRBD2. CDR1 is MNHNS, CDR2 SASEGT, per germline. The CDR3 consists of 13 residues. The trim removed 7 bases at V and 4 bases at J, leaving 3 bases unmatched. The CDR3, as DNA: TGTGCCAGCAATCGGGGGGGTTACAATGAGCAGTTCTTC. Translated, it gives CASNRGGYNEQFF.

This clonotype was seen ten or more times. The chain combines TRBV7-2 with TRBJ2-7; 7 nucleotides agree with TRBD2. CDR1 is SGHTA, CDR2 FQGNSA, per germline. Germline trimming cut 3 bases from V and 7 bases from J; bases unmatched to any gene: 6. The CDR3 has 13 residues. CDR3 sequence: CASSFPGLREQYF. CDR3 DNA sequence: TGTGCCAGCAGCTTCCCGGGACTAAGGGAGCAGTACTTC. Full variable domain (outside the CDR3, taken from reference TRBV7-2 and TRBJ2-7): GAGVSQSPSNKVTEKGKDVELRCDPISGHTALYWYRQSLGQGLEFLIYFQGNSAPDKSGLPSDRFSAERTGGSVSTLTIQRTQQEDSAVYLCASSFPGLREQYFGPGTRLTVT.

This clonotype was observed a few times. The chain carries TRBV28 and TRBJ1-2, with TRBD1 matching over 12 bases. The CDR3 runs to 14 residues. V shed 5 bases and J 8 bases; nucleotides not matched to a gene: 6. In germline, CDR1 is MDHEN, CDR2 SYDVKM. CDR3 bases: TGTGCCAGCAGTACCGGGACAGGGGGCTGGGGCTACACCTTC. Its translation: CASSTGTGGWGYTF.

This clonotype came up many times. One junction end does not reproduce the germline sequence, and a read error may be involved. This chain connects TRBV7-2 to TRBJ2-1; a possible D gene is TRBD2 (6 bases). CDR3 size: 15 residues. The V gene's germline CDR1 is SGHTA and CDR2 FQGNSA. The CDR3 coding sequence is TGTGCCAGCAGCTTAGGTGGGGCTAGCGAGCCAAGAGGGCTCTTC. Its protein product is CASSLGGASEPRGLF.

CDR3 loop: CASRWGQANTGELFF. The CDR3 DNA follows: TGTGCCAGCCGCTGGGGACAGGCGAACACCGGGGAGCTGTTTTTT. V and J are TRBV6-2 or TRBV6-3 and TRBJ2-2; 8 bases are a match to TRBD1. The trim removed 8 bases at V and 0 bases at J, leaving 5 bases unmatched. The CDR3 covers 15 residues. The germline CDR1 and CDR2 sequences are MNHEY and SVGEGT.

CDR3 bases: TGCGCCAGCAGTTCGACTAGCGGGATAGAGACCCAGTACTTC. This encodes CASSSTSGIETQYF. The rearrangement uses TRBV10-2 and TRBJ2-5, with TRBD2 matching 11 bases. The trim removed 5 bases at V and 4 bases at J, leaving 3 bases unmatched. CDR1 and CDR2 (germline): WSHSY, SAAADI. The CDR3 is 14 residues long.

There are a few counts of this clonotype. This chain uses TRBV19 with TRBJ2-3; the D is unclear. CDR1 is LNHDA and CDR2 is SQIVND in the germline V gene (reference sequence). Trimming shortened V by 4 bases and J by 11 bases, and 16 bases separated the two germline ends. This CDR3 is built from 13 residues. The CDR3: CASSSPPTMKQYF. As DNA, the CDR3 is TGTGCCAGTAGTAGTCCCCCGACCATGAAGCAGTATTTT.